This is a list of T cell receptor beta chains from one sample in a study of blood T cells in healthy people across ages. TCRdb recomputed calls from the 5' RACE reads with MiXCR, one row per CDR3 protein. Of 800,000 to 1,000,000 distinct CDR3 sequences in the sample, around 48% were seen once. What was sequenced was blood. Receptors originate from a man aged 30-40 years in good health. Both conserved end residues are part of each CDR3. The order of the fields is D gene, V gene, J gene, CDR3 protein. A D gene is named only where the DNA matches it firmly.

D: TRBD1
V: TRBV11-2
J: TRBJ2-1
CDR3: CASSAGTGVVEQFF

D: .
V: TRBV7-9
J: TRBJ1-5
CDR3: CASSSHENQPQHF

D: TRBD1
V: TRBV27
J: TRBJ2-4
CDR3: CASRGTGLAKNIQYF

D: .
V: TRBV7-9
J: TRBJ2-7
CDR3: CAILHSETYEQYF

D: .
V: TRBV7-8
J: TRBJ1-3
CDR3: CASSLRGPSGNTIYF

D: .
V: TRBV4-3
J: TRBJ2-7
CDR3: CASSQETESSYEQYF

D: TRBD1
V: TRBV5-4
J: TRBJ1-1
CDR3: CASGSGTAMNTEAFF

D: TRBD1
V: TRBV3-1
J: TRBJ1-1
CDR3: CASSQGDRGTEAFF

D: .
V: TRBV4-3
J: TRBJ2-1
CDR3: CASSQDPGSDGEQFF

D: TRBD2
V: TRBV4-2
J: TRBJ2-7
CDR3: CASSQRLAGDSYEQYF

D: .
V: TRBV5-6
J: TRBJ2-3
CDR3: CASSITDRDTDTQYF

D: .
V: TRBV20-1
J: TRBJ1-4
CDR3: CSARAGGEKLFF

D: .
V: TRBV6-1
J: TRBJ2-1
CDR3: CASGLISSYNEQFF

D: TRBD2
V: TRBV12-3/TRBV12-4
J: TRBJ2-3
CDR3: CASSSPPERGGADTQYF

D: TRBD1
V: TRBV7-9
J: TRBJ2-7
CDR3: CASTGGGHYEQYF

D: .
V: TRBV3-1
J: TRBJ2-7
CDR3: CASSQVQLDASYEQYF

D: TRBD1
V: TRBV5-6
J: TRBJ2-3
CDR3: CASSSPRWDRVTDTQYF

D: .
V: TRBV5-5
J: TRBJ1-1
CDR3: CASSLVETEAFF

D: TRBD1
V: TRBV6-5
J: TRBJ1-1
CDR3: CASSGAGGNTEAFF

D: .
V: TRBV5-5
J: TRBJ2-3
CDR3: CASSLGPTGPSTDTQYF

D: .
V: TRBV10-3
J: TRBJ2-5
CDR3: CAISEGGETQYF

D: TRBD2
V: TRBV6-6
J: TRBJ2-1
CDR3: CASSERGGEQFF

D: TRBD1
V: TRBV20-1
J: TRBJ1-2
CDR3: CSEGQGNGYTF

D: .
V: TRBV20-1
J: TRBJ2-1
CDR3: CSAPPPGLGDNEQFF

D: .
V: TRBV9
J: TRBJ1-2
CDR3: CASSVEALHNYGYTF

D: .
V: TRBV25-1
J: TRBJ1-2
CDR3: CASSGALPNYGYTF

D: .
V: TRBV27
J: TRBJ1-2
CDR3: CTSSLTGRRYGCTF

D: TRBD1
V: TRBV6-6
J: TRBJ1-6
CDR3: CASSYTTGSSPLHF

D: .
V: TRBV29-1
J: TRBJ1-5
CDR3: CSVLIRGAGNQPQHF

D: .
V: TRBV29-1
J: TRBJ1-5
CDR3: CSGPLRISNQPQHF

D: .
V: TRBV4-2
J: TRBJ1-6
CDR3: CASSQDTAGTPLHF

D: TRBD1
V: TRBV4-1
J: TRBJ2-7
CDR3: CASSQVRLDTGGSYEQYF

D: .
V: TRBV29-1
J: TRBJ1-2
CDR3: CSVALGPSYGYTF